This is a list of T cell receptor beta chains from one sample in a study of shared clonotypes between healthy human individuals. Generated by immunoSEQ multiplex PCR, the TCRdb table keeps only in-frame clones and is missing some. This table holds 2 million or so clones, 85% to 95% found once. The specimen sequenced was naive CD4+ T cells sorted from blood. The receptors come from a man younger than 35 in good health. Each CDR3 is given with its conserved first and last residue. Each record gives: V gene, J gene, D gene, clone size, CDR3 DNA, CDR3 protein. A D gene is named only where the DNA matches it firmly. Clone size is not always given. Where it is, it says once, few, many or a class for expanded clones.

V: TRBV11-3; J: TRBJ2-7; D: TRBD1; size: -; DNA: TGTGCCAGCAGCCGACGGACAGGGGCCTACGAGCAGTACTTC; CDR3: CASSRRTGAYEQYF
V: TRBV9; J: TRBJ1-3; D: TRBD1; size: -; DNA: TGTGCCAGCAGCCCGACACAGGGGAGCTCTGGAAACACCATATATTTT; CDR3: CASSPTQGSSGNTIYF
V: TRBV11-2; J: TRBJ2-1; D: TRBD1; size: -; DNA: TGTGCCAGCAGCGTCCGGGACAGGGGTAATGAGCAGTTCTTC; CDR3: CASSVRDRGNEQFF
V: TRBV7-9; J: TRBJ1-4; D: -; size: -; DNA: TGTGCCAGCAGTTCCGAGGGTCCTACTAATGAAAAACTGTTTTTT; CDR3: CASSSEGPTNEKLFF
V: TRBV27; J: TRBJ2-7; D: TRBD1; size: -; DNA: TGTGCCAGCAGTTTATCGGCCACAGGGGAGAGGGCCTACGAGCAGTACTTC; CDR3: CASSLSATGERAYEQYF
V: TRBV27; J: TRBJ1-5; D: TRBD1; size: -; DNA: TGTGCCAGCAGCCAGGGGACAGGGGTTCAGCCCCAGCATTTT; CDR3: CASSQGTGVQPQHF
V: TRBV6-6; J: TRBJ2-5; D: TRBD2; size: -; DNA: TGTGCCAGCAGTTACTCTTTAGCGGGGGTAGAGACCCAGTACTTC; CDR3: CASSYSLAGVETQYF
V: TRBV29-1; J: TRBJ2-7; D: -; size: -; DNA: TGCAGCGTTGATAAAGGCCAGCGGGAGCAGTACTTC; CDR3: CSVDKGQREQYF
V: TRBV9; J: TRBJ1-1; D: -; size: -; DNA: TGTGCCAGCAGCTCAAGCGGGGTTGGGTTGAACACTGAAGCTTTCTTT; CDR3: CASSSSGVGLNTEAFF
V: TRBV7-2; J: TRBJ1-4; D: -; size: -; DNA: TGTGCCAGCAGCTCCTTGGGGTGGCTGGAGAATGAAAAACTGTTTTTT; CDR3: CASSSLGWLENEKLFF
V: TRBV9; J: TRBJ2-7; D: TRBD1; size: -; DNA: TGTGCCAGCAGCGTAGAGGGACAGTCCGAGCAGTACTTC; CDR3: CASSVEGQSEQYF
V: TRBV4-3; J: TRBJ1-1; D: -; size: -; DNA: TGCGCCAGCAGCCAAGTCGGATTCCTCGGGAGTTCGGTCACTGAAGCTTTCTTT; CDR3: CASSQVGFLGSSVTEAFF
V: TRBV4-3; J: TRBJ2-1; D: TRBD1; size: -; DNA: TGCGCCAGCAGACAGGGGGAGAAGAGCTCCTACAATGAGCAGTTCTTC; CDR3: CASRQGEKSSYNEQFF
V: TRBV7-6; J: TRBJ2-2; D: TRBD1; size: -; DNA: TGTGCCAGCAGCCCAGGGACAGGGGGCCGCACCGGGGAGCTGTTTTTT; CDR3: CASSPGTGGRTGELFF
V: TRBV7-2; J: TRBJ1-1; D: TRBD1; size: many; DNA: TGTGCCAGCAGCCCCCGCCAAGGGGGCGAAGCTTTCTTT; CDR3: CASSPRQGGEAFF
V: TRBV6-5; J: TRBJ1-1; D: -; size: -; DNA: TGTGCCAGCAGTACTCTCGCCGGGAACACTGAAGCTTTCTTT; CDR3: CASSTLAGNTEAFF
V: TRBV30; J: TRBJ1-3; D: -; size: -; DNA: TGTGCCTGGGACAGTATCTCTGGAAACACCATATATTTT; CDR3: CAWDSISGNTIYF
V: TRBV9; J: TRBJ2-1; D: -; size: -; DNA: TGTGCCAGCAGCGTAAATAGCGGCGGAGGCAATGAGCAGTTCTTC; CDR3: CASSVNSGGGNEQFF
V: TRBV5-1; J: TRBJ2-7; D: TRBD2; size: -; DNA: TGCGCCAGCAGCTTGGTGACTAGCGGGGGAACCTACGAGCAGTACTTC; CDR3: CASSLVTSGGTYEQYF
V: TRBV10-3; J: TRBJ2-5; D: TRBD1; size: -; DNA: TGTGCCATCAGACAGGGGCTCCAAGAGACCCAGTACTTC; CDR3: CAIRQGLQETQYF
V: TRBV28; J: TRBJ2-5; D: TRBD2; size: once; DNA: TGTGCCAGCAGAACCCCTCCCGGGACTAGCTATGAGACCCAGTACTTC; CDR3: CASRTPPGTSYETQYF
V: TRBV5-1; J: TRBJ1-1; D: TRBD1; size: -; DNA: TGCGCCAGCAGCTTGGGGCTTACAGGGGGCGTAACTGAAGCTTTCTTT; CDR3: CASSLGLTGGVTEAFF
V: TRBV6-5; J: TRBJ1-2; D: -; size: -; DNA: TGTGCCAGCGCAAGGGAGCGGACCTCTAACTATGGCTACACCTTC; CDR3: CASARERTSNYGYTF
V: TRBV18; J: TRBJ2-5; D: -; size: -; DNA: TGTGCCAGCTCACCTCTTGCCCAAGAGACCCAGTACTTC; CDR3: CASSPLAQETQYF
V: TRBV30; J: TRBJ2-4; D: TRBD2; size: once; DNA: TGTGCCTGGAGTGTACTCCGGACTAGCGGGGGGTCGTACTTC; CDR3: CAWSVLRTSGGSYF
V: TRBV28; J: TRBJ1-2; D: TRBD1; size: -; DNA: TGTGCCAGCAGTACACCTTACGGGACAGGGTCTAACTATGGCTACACCTTC; CDR3: CASSTPYGTGSNYGYTF
V: TRBV5-4; J: TRBJ2-5; D: TRBD2; size: -; DNA: TGTGCCAGCAGCTTGGACAGCGGGAGGGAGGAGACCCAGTACTTC; CDR3: CASSLDSGREETQYF
V: TRBV20-1; J: TRBJ2-4; D: -; size: -; DNA: TGCAGTGCCCGAGGTGATTTTCAGTACTTC; CDR3: CSARGDFQYF
V: TRBV10-3; J: TRBJ2-3; D: -; size: -; DNA: TGTGCCATCATGGAGGCGCTTGCCTATACGCAGTATTTT; CDR3: CAIMEALAYTQYF
V: TRBV18; J: TRBJ2-2; D: -; size: few; DNA: TGTGCCAGCTCACCGGGACTTACGAACACCGGGGAGCTGTTTTTT; CDR3: CASSPGLTNTGELFF
V: TRBV2; J: TRBJ1-4; D: -; size: once; DNA: TGTGCCAGCAGTGTTCAGGGGAATGAAAAACTGTTTTTT; CDR3: CASSVQGNEKLFF
V: TRBV12-2; J: TRBJ2-1; D: -; size: -; DNA: TGTGCAAGTCGCTTAGCCGGGACAGAGCAGTTCTTC; CDR3: CASRLAGTEQFF
V: TRBV27; J: TRBJ2-7; D: -; size: -; DNA: TGTGCCAGCAGTTTTCAGGGGAGGGTGGGCGAGCAGTACTTC; CDR3: CASSFQGRVGEQYF
V: TRBV10-1; J: TRBJ1-4; D: -; size: -; DNA: TGCGCCAGCAGTGACGGGGGTAATGAAAAACTGTTTTTT; CDR3: CASSDGGNEKLFF
V: TRBV6-4; J: TRBJ2-7; D: -; size: -; DNA: TGTGCCAGCAGTGACGGCAGCCCGAGCGAGCAGTACTTC; CDR3: CASSDGSPSEQYF
V: TRBV10-3; J: TRBJ2-7; D: -; size: -; DNA: TGTGCCATCAGTGAGTCGAACTCCGAGGAGCAGTACTTC; CDR3: CAISESNSEEQYF
V: TRBV10-2; J: TRBJ1-1; D: TRBD1; size: -; DNA: TGCGCCAGCAGCCTTAGGACAGGGATGAACACTGAAGCTTTCTTT; CDR3: CASSLRTGMNTEAFF
V: TRBV5-1; J: TRBJ2-7; D: TRBD2; size: -; DNA: TGCGCCAGCAGCTTGGGGAGGACTAGCGGGAGCTACGAGCAGTACTTC; CDR3: CASSLGRTSGSYEQYF
V: TRBV5-4; J: TRBJ1-3; D: -; size: -; DNA: TGTGCCAGCAGCTTGGCGGGGCAACGAAACACCATATATTTT; CDR3: CASSLAGQRNTIYF
V: TRBV5-1; J: TRBJ1-1; D: -; size: -; DNA: TGCGCCAGCAGCGCCAACAGGGAGAACACTGAAGCTTTCTTT; CDR3: CASSANRENTEAFF
V: TRBV11-2; J: TRBJ2-1; D: -; size: -; DNA: TGTGCCAGCAGCTTAGGTCGGGGGCCCAATGAGCAGTTCTTC; CDR3: CASSLGRGPNEQFF
V: TRBV11-2; J: TRBJ2-1; D: TRBD2; size: -; DNA: TGTGCCAGCAGCCCAACTAGCGCCAGTGAGCAGTTCTTC; CDR3: CASSPTSASEQFF